These T cell receptor beta chains were read from a single sample in a study of blood T cells in healthy people across ages. TCRdb re-analysed the 5' RACE reads in MiXCR, keeping a single row per CDR3 protein. Found here are 790,000 or so distinct CDR3 sequences, around 50% of them singletons; the top ten hold 15% to 20%. Sequences were obtained from blood. The source is a man older than 75 in good health. Each CDR3 is given without its conserved first and last residue. Clone size appears in some rows only: once, few, many, or a class for an expanded clone.

v_call clone_size cdr3_aa
TRBV20-1 once SARDVGSRDEQF
TRBV7-6 few ASSPGLEGADTQY
TRBV7-2 many ASSSAPRLAGGHTDTQY
TRBV27 NA ASYRTGNEQF
TRBV2 NA ASSLSYNSPLH
TRBV5-1 NA ASSLDHSSYNEQF
TRBV5-1 NA ASAPVGQFYEQY
TRBV7-9 few ASSPRVWPGSGNSYEQY
TRBV7-6 few ASSLGAGTNLVNEQF
TRBV6-6 NA ASTRGRGTGLGNEQY
TRBV7-2 many ASSPHQETQY
TRBV7-2 NA ASGRSTNEKLF
TRBV7-2 NA ASSPSLGLADPAQY
TRBV5-1 NA ASSSGLARDNEQY
TRBV18 NA ASSQPGDQY
TRBV19 NA ASSMTVLPYEQY
TRBV7-2 NA ASSLAGMRAKNIQY
TRBV20-1 NA STSGNPNTEAF
TRBV6-5 NA ASSYLKHKRLAALTDTQY
TRBV20-1 NA SAYTGANVPT
TRBV20-1 few SAFRVGGSTDTQY
TRBV4-1 once ASSQGSGLGQETQY
TRBV9 NA ASSAGTEDGYT
TRBV11-2 few ASSLRTTFGETQY
TRBV20-1 NA SALRGNQPQH
TRBV5-1 NA ASSWTGAEQY
TRBV20-1 NA SATPPTGGDEQF